This is a list of T cell receptor beta chains from one sample in a study of regulatory T cells in long-lasting Graves disease. TCRdb re-called the multiplex PCR reads with MiXCR, one entry per CDR3 protein. This sample has around 460,000 distinct CDR3 sequences, with 20% to 25% found just once. Sequenced here: peripheral blood mononuclear cells (PBMCs), sampled when the disease was refractory, from a patient treated with antithyroid drugs. These receptors all stem from a female donor with Graves disease. Each CDR3 is given with its conserved first and last residue. A D gene is named only where the DNA matches it firmly. Rows may omit the clone size; those that give it use once, few, many or a size class.

TRBV25-1	NA	TRBJ2-2	few	TGTGCCAGCAGTGAAAGCTGGACAGCTAACACCGGGGAGCTGTTTTTT	CASSESWTANTGELFF
TRBV28	NA	TRBJ2-2	NA	TGTGCCAGCAGTTTGGTCGCGGGCGGGTTGCAAAACACCGGGGAGCTGTTTTTT	CASSLVAGGLQNTGELFF
TRBV15	NA	TRBJ1-2	many	TGTGCCACCAGCAGAGATCTGGCGGCAAACTATGGCTACACCTTC	CATSRDLAANYGYTF
TRBV19	NA	TRBJ1-1	NA	TGTGCCAGCTCACCACCTTCTGGGCGGAACACTGAAGCTTTCTTT	CASSPPSGRNTEAFF
TRBV6-5	TRBD1	TRBJ1-5	few	TGTGCCAGCAGTTCCAGACAGGGGGCAGTCAATCAGCCCCAGCATTTT	CASSSRQGAVNQPQHF
TRBV28	NA	TRBJ1-4	many	TGTGCCAGCAGTCTGGCGGGGTTCGCAACTAATGAAAAACTGTTTTTT	CASSLAGFATNEKLFF
TRBV29-1	NA	TRBJ1-2	NA	TGCAGCGCCCTCGGGCCGTCGGTCGGCTATGGCTACACCTTC	CSALGPSVGYGYTF
TRBV28	TRBD1	TRBJ1-1	many	TGTGCCAGCAGTTTAGAAGGGGGCCGGAACACTGAAGCTTTCTTT	CASSLEGGRNTEAFF
TRBV3-1	NA	TRBJ1-4	NA	TGTGCCAGCAGCCAAGGCGGCCTGTTGAATGAAAAACTGTTTTTT	CASSQGGLLNEKLFF
TRBV20-1	NA	TRBJ2-1	NA	TGCAGCCTAGCCGGAATCAGCTCCTACAATGAGCAGTTCTTC	CSLAGISSYNEQFF
TRBV20-1	NA	TRBJ1-3	NA	TGCAGTGCCCTTACCCCCCGAAACACCATATATTTT	CSALTPRNTIYF
TRBV20-1	NA	TRBJ2-7	many	TGCAGTGCCGGGGAACGGGACACCAACTCCTACGAGCAGTACTTC	CSAGERDTNSYEQYF
TRBV12-5	TRBD1	TRBJ1-1	few	TGTGCTAGTGCAATAGGGAGGGACAGGAGGTTCTACACTGAAGCTTTCTTT	CASAIGRDRRFYTEAFF
TRBV11-2	TRBD2	TRBJ2-1	NA	TGTGCCAGCAGCCCAGGACTAGCGGGAATGAGCAGGAATGAGCAGTTCTTC	CASSPGLAGMSRNEQFF
TRBV27	NA	TRBJ1-2	NA	TGTGCCAGCAGTTTTGTTTGGGGAGGTGGCTATGGCTACACCTTC	CASSFVWGGGYGYTF
TRBV24-1	NA	TRBJ2-5	few	TGTGCCACCTTTTACCGGGAGACCAACCCCGTGTGGGAGACCCAGTACTTC	CATFYRETNPVWETQYF
TRBV4-2	TRBD1	TRBJ2-4	NA	TGTGCCAGCAGCACCCGGACAGGGGGTAACATTCAGTACTTC	CASSTRTGGNIQYF